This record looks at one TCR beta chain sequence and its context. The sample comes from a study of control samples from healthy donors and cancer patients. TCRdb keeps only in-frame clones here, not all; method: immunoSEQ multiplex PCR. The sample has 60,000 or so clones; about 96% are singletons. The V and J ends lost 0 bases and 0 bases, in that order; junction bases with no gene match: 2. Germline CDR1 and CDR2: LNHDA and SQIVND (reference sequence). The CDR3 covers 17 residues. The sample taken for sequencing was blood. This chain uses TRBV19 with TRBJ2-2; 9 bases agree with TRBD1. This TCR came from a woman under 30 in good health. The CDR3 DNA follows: TGTGCCAGTAGTATAGATTGGACAGGGGCGAACACCGGGGAGCTGTTTTTT. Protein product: CASSIDWTGANTGELFF.